This T cell receptor (beta chain) stems from a study of shared clonotypes between healthy human individuals. About the research overall: Per donor, three plates held CD4 naive cells, three held CD4 memory, two held CD8 naive and one held CD8 memory. Study observations and caveats: Clonotypes shared by all four donors outscored non-shared clonotypes in generation probability. Memory subsets generally showed lower estimated richness than naive subsets.

Naive CD8 cells lacked CD45RO and underwent positive selection for CCR7, leaving out terminally differentiated effector memory CD45RA+ cells. The CDR3 sequence is 17 residues long. V was trimmed by 5 bases and J by 7 bases, leaving 21 bases between them. The germline V gene encodes CDR1 SEHNR and CDR2 FQNEAQ (reference sequence). TCRdb's table, derived via immunoSEQ multiplex PCR, lists solely in-frame clones and lacks some. The sample contains roughly 1,800,000 clones, approximately 95% of which appear only once. With respect to this clone: Antigen unknown. Other DNA variants within this sample encode the same CDR3.

The material sequenced was naive CD8+ T cells sorted from blood. V is TRBV7-9 and J is TRBJ1-6; no firm D call. This clonotype was sampled from a man younger than 30 in good health. The CDR3 loop reads CASSPPLRSPGNSPLHF. Here the CDR3 DNA reads TGTGCCAGCAGCCCCCCATTGAGGTCCCCTGGGAATTCACCCCTCCACTTT.